This T cell receptor beta chain was sequenced for a study of blood T cell repertoires in COVID-19. At the level of the study: In each case, the material was cDNA or gDNA derived from T cells, B-cell-depleted T cells, or PBMCs.

The protocol was immunoSEQ multiplex PCR, while the TCRdb copy is restricted to in-frame clones and leaves out a portion. The sample records roughly 200,000 clones, about 85% being singletons. CDR3 length: 14 amino acids. Between the trimmed V and J ends, which lost 6 bases and 4 bases, there was a span of 13 bases. Looked up from germline, CDR1 is SNHLY and CDR2 is FYNNEI. Two negative PCRs, clearance, or symptom resolution were required of recovered Cohort 3 donors. The V gene is TRBV2, the J gene TRBJ1-5, with D perhaps matching TRBD1 (6 bases). Sequenced material: PBMCs or T cells enriched from blood (not recorded which). This clonotype originated in a man aged 35-49 years who had recovered from COVID-19. CDR3 sequence: CASRSGTSNQPQHF. The CDR3 coding sequence is TGTGCCAGCAGGTCCGGGACAAGTAATCAGCCCCAGCATTTT.